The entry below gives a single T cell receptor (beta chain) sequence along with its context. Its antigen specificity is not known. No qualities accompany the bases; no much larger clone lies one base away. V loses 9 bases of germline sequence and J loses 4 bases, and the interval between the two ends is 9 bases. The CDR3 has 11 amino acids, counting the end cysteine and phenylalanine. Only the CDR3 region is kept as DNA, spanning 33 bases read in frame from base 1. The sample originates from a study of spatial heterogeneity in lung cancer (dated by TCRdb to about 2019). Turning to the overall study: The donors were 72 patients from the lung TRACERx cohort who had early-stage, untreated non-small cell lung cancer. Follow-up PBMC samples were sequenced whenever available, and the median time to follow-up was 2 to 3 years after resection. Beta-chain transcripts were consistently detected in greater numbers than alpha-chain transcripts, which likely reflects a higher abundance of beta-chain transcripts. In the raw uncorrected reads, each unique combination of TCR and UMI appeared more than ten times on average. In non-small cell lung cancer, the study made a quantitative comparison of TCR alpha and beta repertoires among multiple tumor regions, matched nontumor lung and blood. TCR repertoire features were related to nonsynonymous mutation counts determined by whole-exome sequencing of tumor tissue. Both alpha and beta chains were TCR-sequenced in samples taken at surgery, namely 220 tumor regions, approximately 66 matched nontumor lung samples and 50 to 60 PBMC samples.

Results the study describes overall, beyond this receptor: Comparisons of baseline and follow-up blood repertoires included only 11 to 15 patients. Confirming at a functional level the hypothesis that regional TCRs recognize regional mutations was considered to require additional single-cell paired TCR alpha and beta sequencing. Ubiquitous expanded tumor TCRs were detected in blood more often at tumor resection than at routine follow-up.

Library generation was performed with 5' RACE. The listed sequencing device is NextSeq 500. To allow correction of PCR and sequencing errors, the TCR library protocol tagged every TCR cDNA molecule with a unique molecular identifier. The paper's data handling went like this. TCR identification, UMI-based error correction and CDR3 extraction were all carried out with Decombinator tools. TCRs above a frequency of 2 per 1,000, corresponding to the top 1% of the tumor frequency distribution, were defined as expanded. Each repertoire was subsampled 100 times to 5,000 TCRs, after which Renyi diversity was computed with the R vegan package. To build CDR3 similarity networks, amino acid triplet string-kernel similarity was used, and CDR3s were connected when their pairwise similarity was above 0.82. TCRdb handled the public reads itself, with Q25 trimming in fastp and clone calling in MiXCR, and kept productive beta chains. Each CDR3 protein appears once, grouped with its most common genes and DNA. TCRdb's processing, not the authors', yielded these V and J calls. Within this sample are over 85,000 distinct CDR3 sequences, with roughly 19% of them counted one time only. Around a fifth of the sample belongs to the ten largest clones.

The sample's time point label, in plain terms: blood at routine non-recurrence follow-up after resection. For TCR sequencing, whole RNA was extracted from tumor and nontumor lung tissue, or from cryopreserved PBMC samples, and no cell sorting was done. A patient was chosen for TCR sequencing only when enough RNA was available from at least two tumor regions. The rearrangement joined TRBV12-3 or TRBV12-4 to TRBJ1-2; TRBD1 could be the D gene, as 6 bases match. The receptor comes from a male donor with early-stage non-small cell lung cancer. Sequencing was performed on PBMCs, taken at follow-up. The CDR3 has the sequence CASGTTYGYTF. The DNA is TGTGCCAGTGGGACAACCTATGGCTACACCTTC.